Listed below are T cell receptor beta chains from one sample, sequenced in a study of blood T cell repertoires in COVID-19. Assay used: immunoSEQ multiplex PCR; TCRdb lists only in-frame clones, some missing. This sample has roughly 260,000 clones, with about 87% found just once. The sequenced material came from peripheral blood. The receptors here all came from a woman aged 45 to 65 with acute or convalescent COVID-19. The CDR3 runs from the conserved cysteine through the conserved F or W. Clone size is stated in some rows and not others, as once, few, many or a class when expanded.

j_call: TRBJ1-1
v_call: TRBV5-1
clone_size: -
cdr3_aa: CASSLVGQSTEAFF

j_call: TRBJ1-1
v_call: TRBV27
clone_size: few
cdr3_aa: CASSFRDSLMNTEAFF

j_call: TRBJ1-1
v_call: TRBV6-5
clone_size: -
cdr3_aa: CASRRVNTEAFF

j_call: TRBJ1-2
v_call: TRBV3-1/TRBV3-2
clone_size: -
cdr3_aa: CASSQDLRVPGGYTF

j_call: TRBJ2-7
v_call: TRBV7-9
clone_size: -
cdr3_aa: CASRPGLAGLNEQYF

j_call: TRBJ2-2
v_call: TRBV6-5
clone_size: -
cdr3_aa: CASSYTRTGELFF

j_call: TRBJ2-2
v_call: TRBV2
clone_size: -
cdr3_aa: CASGGLAGNTGELFF

j_call: TRBJ2-1
v_call: TRBV7-8
clone_size: once
cdr3_aa: CASSPGKDEQFF

j_call: TRBJ2-1
v_call: TRBV5-1
clone_size: -
cdr3_aa: CASSYRLAGSYNEQFF

j_call: TRBJ2-3
v_call: TRBV7-9
clone_size: -
cdr3_aa: CASSRTSGRTDTQYF

j_call: TRBJ2-6
v_call: TRBV7-2
clone_size: -
cdr3_aa: CASSLASGRGGANVLTF

j_call: TRBJ2-3
v_call: TRBV5-1
clone_size: -
cdr3_aa: CASSNAGGPLADTQYF

j_call: TRBJ1-3
v_call: TRBV5-1
clone_size: -
cdr3_aa: CASRSGGDTIYF

j_call: TRBJ2-1
v_call: TRBV28
clone_size: -
cdr3_aa: CASSFAGGRNEQFF

j_call: TRBJ1-5
v_call: TRBV28
clone_size: -
cdr3_aa: CASSTSTGYQPQHF

j_call: TRBJ2-5
v_call: TRBV5-1
clone_size: -
cdr3_aa: CASSSGAGVLLGETQYF

j_call: TRBJ1-2
v_call: TRBV5-1
clone_size: -
cdr3_aa: CASSLDFYDRYGYTF

j_call: TRBJ1-2
v_call: TRBV24-1
clone_size: once
cdr3_aa: CATSEGPGAFGYTF

j_call: TRBJ1-1
v_call: TRBV7-2
clone_size: -
cdr3_aa: CASSPLGTGNTEAFF

j_call: TRBJ2-5
v_call: TRBV5-4
clone_size: -
cdr3_aa: CASSQALAETQYF

j_call: TRBJ1-4
v_call: TRBV5-1
clone_size: -
cdr3_aa: CASSLGGGEKLFF

j_call: TRBJ1-1
v_call: TRBV5-6
clone_size: -
cdr3_aa: CASSIGGNTEAFF

j_call: TRBJ1-3
v_call: TRBV6-1
clone_size: -
cdr3_aa: CASSVQGVNGNTIYF

j_call: TRBJ2-7
v_call: TRBV27
clone_size: -
cdr3_aa: CASRPPGTWEQYF

j_call: TRBJ2-5
v_call: TRBV18
clone_size: once
cdr3_aa: CASSPPGRGETQYF

j_call: TRBJ2-3
v_call: TRBV5-1
clone_size: -
cdr3_aa: CASSLGTNTDTQYF

j_call: TRBJ2-5
v_call: TRBV5-7
clone_size: -
cdr3_aa: CASTAGFWTSFAQETQYF

j_call: TRBJ1-6
v_call: TRBV28
clone_size: -
cdr3_aa: CASTKGGGTFNSPLHF

j_call: TRBJ1-5
v_call: TRBV27
clone_size: once
cdr3_aa: CASSPSGLRSNQPQHF

j_call: TRBJ1-4
v_call: TRBV5-1
clone_size: -
cdr3_aa: CASSPGQGGEKLFF

j_call: TRBJ2-7
v_call: TRBV10-3
clone_size: -
cdr3_aa: CAISPPGGSSSYEQYF

j_call: TRBJ2-7
v_call: TRBV18
clone_size: -
cdr3_aa: CASSPRLAGVLADEQYF

j_call: TRBJ2-7
v_call: TRBV10-3
clone_size: -
cdr3_aa: CAISDPLGLAGKSSYEQYF

j_call: TRBJ2-7
v_call: TRBV19
clone_size: -
cdr3_aa: CASRTSGVSSYEQYF

j_call: TRBJ2-7
v_call: TRBV6-6
clone_size: -
cdr3_aa: CASKQGSEQYF

j_call: TRBJ1-2
v_call: TRBV19
clone_size: -
cdr3_aa: CASGENYGYTF

j_call: TRBJ2-5
v_call: TRBV6-4
clone_size: -
cdr3_aa: CASSPSPKETQYF

j_call: TRBJ1-6
v_call: TRBV5-1
clone_size: -
cdr3_aa: CASSIQGSAYNSPLHF

j_call: TRBJ1-1
v_call: TRBV5-1
clone_size: -
cdr3_aa: CASSSDPLGATEAFF

j_call: TRBJ2-5
v_call: TRBV10-3
clone_size: -
cdr3_aa: CAISALTEQTQYF

j_call: TRBJ1-5
v_call: TRBV15
clone_size: -
cdr3_aa: CATKEDRGLQPQHF

j_call: TRBJ2-3
v_call: TRBV24-1
clone_size: -
cdr3_aa: CATSDFAGPGTDTQYF

j_call: TRBJ2-1
v_call: TRBV19
clone_size: -
cdr3_aa: CASSKLTGAPIDEQFF

j_call: TRBJ2-1
v_call: TRBV5-1
clone_size: -
cdr3_aa: CASSLQTVYNEQFF

j_call: TRBJ2-1
v_call: TRBV2
clone_size: -
cdr3_aa: CASSDYRDEQFF

j_call: TRBJ1-2
v_call: TRBV6-1
clone_size: -
cdr3_aa: CASSLGQGAYGYTF

j_call: TRBJ2-1
v_call: TRBV24-1
clone_size: -
cdr3_aa: CATQGTGTYNEQFF

j_call: TRBJ1-3
v_call: TRBV2
clone_size: once
cdr3_aa: CASSDRTAGNTIYF

j_call: TRBJ1-2
v_call: TRBV7-9
clone_size: -
cdr3_aa: CASRQGDDGYTF